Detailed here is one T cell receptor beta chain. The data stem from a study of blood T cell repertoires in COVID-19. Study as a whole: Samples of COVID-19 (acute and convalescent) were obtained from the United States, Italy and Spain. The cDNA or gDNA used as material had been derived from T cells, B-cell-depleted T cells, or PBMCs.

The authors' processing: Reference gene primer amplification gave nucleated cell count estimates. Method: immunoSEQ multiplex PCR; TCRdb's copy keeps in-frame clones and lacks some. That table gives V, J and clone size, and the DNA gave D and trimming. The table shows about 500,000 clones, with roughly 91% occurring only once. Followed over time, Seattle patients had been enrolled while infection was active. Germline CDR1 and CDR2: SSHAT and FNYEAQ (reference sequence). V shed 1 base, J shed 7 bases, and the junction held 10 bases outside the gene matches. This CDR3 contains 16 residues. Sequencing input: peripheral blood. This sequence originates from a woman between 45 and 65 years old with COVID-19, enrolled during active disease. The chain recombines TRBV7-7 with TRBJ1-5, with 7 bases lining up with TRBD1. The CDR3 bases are TGTGCCAGCAGCTTAGGGAACCGGGACAGAGGGCAGCCCCAGCATTTT. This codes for CASSLGNRDRGQPQHF.